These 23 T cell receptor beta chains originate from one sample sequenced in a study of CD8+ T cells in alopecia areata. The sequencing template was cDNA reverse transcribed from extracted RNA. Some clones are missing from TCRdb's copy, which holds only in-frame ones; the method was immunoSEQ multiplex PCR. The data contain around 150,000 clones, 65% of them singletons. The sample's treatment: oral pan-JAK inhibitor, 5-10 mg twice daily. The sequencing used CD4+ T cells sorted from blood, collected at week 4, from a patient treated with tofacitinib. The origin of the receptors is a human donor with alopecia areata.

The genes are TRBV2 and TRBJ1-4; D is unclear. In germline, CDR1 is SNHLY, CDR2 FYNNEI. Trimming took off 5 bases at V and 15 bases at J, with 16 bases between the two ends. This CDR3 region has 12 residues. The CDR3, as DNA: TGTGCCAGCAGTCGGACCGACGGTCGAGTGTTTTTT. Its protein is CASSRTDGRVFF. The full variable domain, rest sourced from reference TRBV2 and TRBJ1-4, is EPEVTQTPSHQVTQMGQEVILRCVPISNHLYFYWYRQILGQKVEFLVSFYNNEISEKSEIFDDQFSVERPDGSNFTLKIRSTKLEDSAMYFCASSRTDGRVFFGSGTQLSVL.

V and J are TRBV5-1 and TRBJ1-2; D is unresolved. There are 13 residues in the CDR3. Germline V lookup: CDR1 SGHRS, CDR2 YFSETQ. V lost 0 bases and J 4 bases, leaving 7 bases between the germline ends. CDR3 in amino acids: CASSLERSYGYTF. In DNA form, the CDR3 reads TGCGCCAGCAGCTTGGAAAGGAGCTATGGCTACACCTTC. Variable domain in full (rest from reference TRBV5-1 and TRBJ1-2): KAGVTQTPRYLIKTRGQQVTLSCSPISGHRSVSWYQQTPGQGLQFLFEYFSETQRNKGNFPGRFSGRQFSNSRSEMNVSTLELGDSALYLCASSLERSYGYTFGSGTRLTVV.

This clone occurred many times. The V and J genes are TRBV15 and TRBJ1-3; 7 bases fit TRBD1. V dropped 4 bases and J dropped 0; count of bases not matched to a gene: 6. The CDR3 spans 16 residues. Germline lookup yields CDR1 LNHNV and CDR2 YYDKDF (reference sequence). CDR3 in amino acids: CATSILWTGSGNTIYF. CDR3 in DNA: TGTGCCACCAGCATTCTGTGGACAGGCTCTGGAAACACCATATATTTT.

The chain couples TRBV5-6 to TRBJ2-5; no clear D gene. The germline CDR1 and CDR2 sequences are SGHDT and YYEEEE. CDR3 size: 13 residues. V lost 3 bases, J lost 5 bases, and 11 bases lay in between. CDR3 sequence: CASSWVLQETQYF. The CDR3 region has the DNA TGTGCCAGCAGCTGGGTCCTTCAGGAGACCCAGTACTTC.

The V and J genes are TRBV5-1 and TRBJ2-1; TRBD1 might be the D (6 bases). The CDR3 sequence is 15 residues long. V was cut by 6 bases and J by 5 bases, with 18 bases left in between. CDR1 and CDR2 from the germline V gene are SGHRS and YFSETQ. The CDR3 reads CASNPGQLSHNEQFF. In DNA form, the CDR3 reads TGCGCCAGCAACCCGGGACAACTATCCCACAATGAGCAGTTCTTC.

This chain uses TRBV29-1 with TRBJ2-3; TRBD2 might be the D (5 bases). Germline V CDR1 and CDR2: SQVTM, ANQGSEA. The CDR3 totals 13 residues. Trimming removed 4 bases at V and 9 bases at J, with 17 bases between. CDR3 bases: TGCAGCGTTGCCCCAGCGGCCGCTCGGACGCAGTATTTT. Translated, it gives CSVAPAAARTQYF.

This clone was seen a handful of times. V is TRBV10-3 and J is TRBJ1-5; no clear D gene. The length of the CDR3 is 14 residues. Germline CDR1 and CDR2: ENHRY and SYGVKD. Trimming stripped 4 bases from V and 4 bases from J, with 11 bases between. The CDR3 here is CAISGRQSNQPQHF. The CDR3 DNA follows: TGTGCCATCAGTGGCCGGCAGAGTAATCAGCCCCAGCATTTT.

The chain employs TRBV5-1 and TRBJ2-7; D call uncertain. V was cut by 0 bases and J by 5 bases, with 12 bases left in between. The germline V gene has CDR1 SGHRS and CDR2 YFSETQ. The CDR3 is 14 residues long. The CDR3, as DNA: TGCGCCAGCAGCTTGGTTTTTAAGGGCGACGAGCAGTACTTC. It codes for CASSLVFKGDEQYF. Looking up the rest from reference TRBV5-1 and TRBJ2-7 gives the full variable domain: KAGVTQTPRYLIKTRGQQVTLSCSPISGHRSVSWYQQTPGQGLQFLFEYFSETQRNKGNFPGRFSGRQFSNSRSEMNVSTLELGDSALYLCASSLVFKGDEQYFGPGTRLTVT.

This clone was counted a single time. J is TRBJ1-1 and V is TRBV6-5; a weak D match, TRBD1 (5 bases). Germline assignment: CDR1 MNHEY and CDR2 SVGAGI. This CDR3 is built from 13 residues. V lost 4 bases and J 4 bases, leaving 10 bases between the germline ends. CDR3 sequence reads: CASSSRVGTEAFF. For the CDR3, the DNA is TGTGCCAGCAGTTCCAGGGTCGGCACTGAAGCTTTCTTT.

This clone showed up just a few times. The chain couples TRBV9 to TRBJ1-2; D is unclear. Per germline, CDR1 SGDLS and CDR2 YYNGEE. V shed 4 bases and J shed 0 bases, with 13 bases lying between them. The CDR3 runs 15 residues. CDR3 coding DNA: TGTGCCAGCAGCCTGGACGGCGGAGCTAACTATGGCTACACCTTC. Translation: CASSLDGGANYGYTF.

The CDR3 sequence is CSAGTGTGRETQYF. In DNA, the CDR3 is TGCAGCGCTGGCACCGGGACAGGACGAGAGACCCAGTACTTC. The chain couples TRBV29-1 to TRBJ2-5; the match to TRBD1 covers 8 bases. V shed 7 bases and J 4 bases; nucleotides not matched to a gene: 11. Germline CDR1 SQVTM, CDR2 ANQGSEA. This CDR3 comprises 14 residues.

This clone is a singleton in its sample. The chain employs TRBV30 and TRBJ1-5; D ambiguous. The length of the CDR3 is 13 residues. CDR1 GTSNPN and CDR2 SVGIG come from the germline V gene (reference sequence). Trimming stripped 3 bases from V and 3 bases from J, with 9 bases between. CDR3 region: CAWSAEDNQPQHF. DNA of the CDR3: TGTGCCTGGAGCGCGGAGGACAATCAGCCCCAGCATTTT.

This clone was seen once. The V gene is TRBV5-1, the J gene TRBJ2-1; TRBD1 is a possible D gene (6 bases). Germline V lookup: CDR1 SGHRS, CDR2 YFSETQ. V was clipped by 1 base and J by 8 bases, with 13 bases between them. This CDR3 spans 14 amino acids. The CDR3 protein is CASSLKNRVDEQFF. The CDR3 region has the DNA TGCGCCAGCAGCTTGAAGAACAGGGTGGATGAGCAGTTCTTC.

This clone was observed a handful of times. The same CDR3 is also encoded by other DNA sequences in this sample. The CDR3 spells CSVGQGGDQPQHF. CDR3 DNA sequence: TGCAGCGTTGGACAGGGGGGGGATCAGCCCCAGCATTTT. The chain employs TRBV29-1 and TRBJ1-5; 9 bases match TRBD1. J gave up 5 bases and V 4 bases, and 3 bases lay outside the gene matches. Germline CDR1 is SQVTM and CDR2 is ANQGSEA. The CDR3 is 13 residues long.

The CDR3 nucleotides read TGTGCCAGCAGCTTAGGGAACACAGTTAATGAGCAGTTCTTC. The encoded protein is CASSLGNTVNEQFF. The chain recombines TRBV7-9 with TRBJ2-1; D call uncertain. The V end was cut by 1 base, the J end by 7 bases, with 11 bases between. The CDR3 covers 14 residues. Germline CDR1 is SEHNR and CDR2 is FQNEAQ (reference sequence).

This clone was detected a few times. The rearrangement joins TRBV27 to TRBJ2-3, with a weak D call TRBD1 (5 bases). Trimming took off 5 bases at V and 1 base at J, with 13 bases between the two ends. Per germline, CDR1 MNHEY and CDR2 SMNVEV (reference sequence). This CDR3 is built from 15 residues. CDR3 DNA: TGTGCCAGCAGTAACGGAATAGGGGGCACAGATACGCAGTATTTT. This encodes CASSNGIGGTDTQYF.

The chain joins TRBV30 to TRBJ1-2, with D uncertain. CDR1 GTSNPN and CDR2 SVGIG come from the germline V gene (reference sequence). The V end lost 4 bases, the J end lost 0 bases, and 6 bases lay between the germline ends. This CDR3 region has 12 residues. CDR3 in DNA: TGTGCCTGGATAACACCTAACTATGGCTACACCTTC. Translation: CAWITPNYGYTF. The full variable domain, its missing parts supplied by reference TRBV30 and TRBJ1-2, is SQTIHQWPATLVQPVGSPLSLECTVEGTSNPNLYWYRQAAGRGLQLLFYSVGIGQISSEVPQNLSASRPQDRQFILSSKKLLLSDSGFYLCAWITPNYGYTFGSGTRLTVV.

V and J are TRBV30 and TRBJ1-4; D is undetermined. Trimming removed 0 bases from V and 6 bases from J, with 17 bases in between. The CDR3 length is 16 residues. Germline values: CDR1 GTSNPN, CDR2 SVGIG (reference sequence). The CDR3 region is CAWSVAGALVDEKLFF. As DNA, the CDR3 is TGTGCCTGGAGTGTAGCGGGAGCCCTTGTCGATGAAAAACTGTTTTTT.

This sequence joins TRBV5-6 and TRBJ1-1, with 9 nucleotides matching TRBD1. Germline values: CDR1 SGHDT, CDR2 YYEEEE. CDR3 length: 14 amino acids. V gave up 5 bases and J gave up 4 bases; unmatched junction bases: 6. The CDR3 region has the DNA TGTGCCAGCAGAGGGACAGGGCGAGCCACTGAAGCTTTCTTT. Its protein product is CASRGTGRATEAFF. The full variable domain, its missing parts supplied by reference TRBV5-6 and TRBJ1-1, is DAGVTQSPTHLIKTRGQQVTLRCSPKSGHDTVSWYQQALGQGPQFIFQYYEEEERQRGNFPDRFSGHQFPNYSSELNVNALLLGDSALYLCASRGTGRATEAFFGQGTRLTVV.

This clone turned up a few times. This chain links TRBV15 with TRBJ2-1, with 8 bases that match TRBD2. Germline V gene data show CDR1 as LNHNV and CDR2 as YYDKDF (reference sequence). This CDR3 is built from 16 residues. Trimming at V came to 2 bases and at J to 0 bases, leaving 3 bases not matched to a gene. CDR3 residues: CATSRQTSGSYNEQFF. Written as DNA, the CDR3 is TGTGCCACCAGCAGACAAACTAGCGGCTCCTACAATGAGCAGTTCTTC. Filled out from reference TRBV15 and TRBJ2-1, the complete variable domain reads DAMVIQNPRYQVTQFGKPVTLSCSQTLNHNVMYWYQQKSSQAPKLLFHYYDKDFNNEADTPDNFQSRRPNTSFCFLDIRSPGLGDTAMYLCATSRQTSGSYNEQFFGPGTRLTVL.

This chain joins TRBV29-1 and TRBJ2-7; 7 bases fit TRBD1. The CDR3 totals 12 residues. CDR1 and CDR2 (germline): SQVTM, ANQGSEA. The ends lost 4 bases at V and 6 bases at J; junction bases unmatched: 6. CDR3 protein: CSVAQGSVEQYF. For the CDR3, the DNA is TGCAGCGTTGCACAGGGGTCTGTCGAGCAGTACTTC.

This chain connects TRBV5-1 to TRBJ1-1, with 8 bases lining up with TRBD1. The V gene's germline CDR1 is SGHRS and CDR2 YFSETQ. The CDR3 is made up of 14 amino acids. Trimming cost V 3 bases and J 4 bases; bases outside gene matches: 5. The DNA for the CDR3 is TGCGCCAGCAGCTCAGGGGGCGCGGGCACTGAAGCTTTCTTT. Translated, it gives CASSSGGAGTEAFF.

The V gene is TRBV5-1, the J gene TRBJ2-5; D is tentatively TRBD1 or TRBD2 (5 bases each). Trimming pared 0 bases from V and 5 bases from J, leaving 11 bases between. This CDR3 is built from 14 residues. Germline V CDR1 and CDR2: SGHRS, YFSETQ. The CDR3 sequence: CASSLVLEGETQYF. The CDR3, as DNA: TGCGCCAGCAGCTTGGTTCTAGAGGGGGAGACCCAGTACTTC.